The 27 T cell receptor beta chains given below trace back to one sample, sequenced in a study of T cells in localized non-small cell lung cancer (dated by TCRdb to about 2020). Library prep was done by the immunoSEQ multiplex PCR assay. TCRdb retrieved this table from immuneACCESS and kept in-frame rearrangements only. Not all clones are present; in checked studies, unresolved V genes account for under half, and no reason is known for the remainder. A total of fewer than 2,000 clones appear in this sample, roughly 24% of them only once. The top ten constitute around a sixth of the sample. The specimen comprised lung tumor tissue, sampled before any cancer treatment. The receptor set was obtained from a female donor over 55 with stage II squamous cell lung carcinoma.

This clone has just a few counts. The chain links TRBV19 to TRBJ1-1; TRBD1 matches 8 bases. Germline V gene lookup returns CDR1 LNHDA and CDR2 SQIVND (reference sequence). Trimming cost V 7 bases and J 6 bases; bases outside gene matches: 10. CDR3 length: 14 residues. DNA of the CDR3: TGTGCCAGTACCCAACAGGACAGGGTAGCTGAAGCTTTCTTT. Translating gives CASTQQDRVAEAFF.

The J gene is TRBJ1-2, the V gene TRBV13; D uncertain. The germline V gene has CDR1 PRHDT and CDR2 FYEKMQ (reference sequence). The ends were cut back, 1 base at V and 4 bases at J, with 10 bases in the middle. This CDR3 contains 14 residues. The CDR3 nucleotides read TGTGCCAGCAGCTTAGTATCGGGCGGCTATGGCTACACCTTC. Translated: CASSLVSGGYGYTF.

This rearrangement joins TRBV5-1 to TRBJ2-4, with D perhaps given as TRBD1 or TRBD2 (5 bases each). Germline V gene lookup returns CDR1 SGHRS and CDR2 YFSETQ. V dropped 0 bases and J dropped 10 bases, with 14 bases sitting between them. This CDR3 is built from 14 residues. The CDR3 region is CASSLVKGPGIQYF. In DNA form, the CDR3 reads TGCGCCAGCAGCTTGGTTAAGGGGCCGGGAATTCAGTACTTC.

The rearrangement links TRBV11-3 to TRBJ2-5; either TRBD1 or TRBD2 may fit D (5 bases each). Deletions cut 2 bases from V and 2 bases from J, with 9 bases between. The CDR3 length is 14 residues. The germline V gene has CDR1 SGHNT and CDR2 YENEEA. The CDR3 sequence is CASSLRDGQETQYF. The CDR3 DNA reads TGTGCCAGCAGCTTACGGGACGGGCAAGAGACCCAGTACTTC. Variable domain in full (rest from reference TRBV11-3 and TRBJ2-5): EAGVVQSPRYKIIEKKQPVAFWCNPISGHNTLYWYLQNLGQGPELLIRYENEEAVDDSQLPKDRFSAERLKGVDSTLKIQPAELGDSAVYLCASSLRDGQETQYFGPGTRLLVL.

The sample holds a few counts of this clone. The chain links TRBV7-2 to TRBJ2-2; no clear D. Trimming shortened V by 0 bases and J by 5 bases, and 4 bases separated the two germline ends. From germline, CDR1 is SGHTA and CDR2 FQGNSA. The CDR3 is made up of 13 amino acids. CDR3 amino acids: CASSLAGTGELFF. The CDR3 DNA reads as TGTGCCAGCAGCTTAGCAGGGACCGGGGAGCTGTTTTTT. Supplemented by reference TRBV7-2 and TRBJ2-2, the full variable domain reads GAGVSQSPSNKVTEKGKDVELRCDPISGHTALYWYRQSLGQGLEFLIYFQGNSAPDKSGLPSDRFSAERTGGSVSTLTIQRTQQEDSAVYLCASSLAGTGELFFGEGSRLTVL.

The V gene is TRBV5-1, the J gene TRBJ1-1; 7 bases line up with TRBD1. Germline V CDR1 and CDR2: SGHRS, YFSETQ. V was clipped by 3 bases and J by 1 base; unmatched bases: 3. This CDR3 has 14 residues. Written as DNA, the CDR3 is TGCGCCAGCAGCTCGGGACAGCCGAACACTGAAGCTTTCTTT. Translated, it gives CASSSGQPNTEAFF.

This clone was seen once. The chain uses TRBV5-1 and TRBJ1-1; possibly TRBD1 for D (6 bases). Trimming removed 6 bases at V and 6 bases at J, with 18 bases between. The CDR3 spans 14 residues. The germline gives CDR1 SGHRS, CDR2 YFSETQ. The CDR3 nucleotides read TGCGCCAGCATGGGCCGGGACACGGGCGCTGAAGCTTTCTTT. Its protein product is CASMGRDTGAEAFF.

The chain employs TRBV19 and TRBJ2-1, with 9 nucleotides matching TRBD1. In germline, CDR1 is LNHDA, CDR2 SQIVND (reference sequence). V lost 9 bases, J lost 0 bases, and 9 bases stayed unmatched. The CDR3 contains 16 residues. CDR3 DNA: TGTGCCAGCCGACAGGGGGGAAGTACCTCCTACAATGAGCAGTTCTTC. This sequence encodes CASRQGGSTSYNEQFF.

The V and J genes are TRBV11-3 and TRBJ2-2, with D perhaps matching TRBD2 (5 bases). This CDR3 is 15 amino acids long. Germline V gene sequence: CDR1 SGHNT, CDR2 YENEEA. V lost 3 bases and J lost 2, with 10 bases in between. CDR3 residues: CASSLVGVNTGELFF. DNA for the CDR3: TGTGCCAGCAGCTTGGTCGGGGTAAACACCGGGGAGCTGTTTTTT.

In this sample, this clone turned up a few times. The CDR3 DNA is TGTGCCAGCAGGAAGGGACTAGCGGGAGGGGGGGATACGCAGTATTTT. Residues: CASRKGLAGGGDTQYF. V gene TRBV2 combines with J gene TRBJ2-3, with TRBD2 matching over 16 bases. This CDR3 spans 16 amino acids. The V and J ends lost 6 bases and 6 bases, in that order; junction bases with no gene match: 6. The germline V gene has CDR1 SNHLY and CDR2 FYNNEI.

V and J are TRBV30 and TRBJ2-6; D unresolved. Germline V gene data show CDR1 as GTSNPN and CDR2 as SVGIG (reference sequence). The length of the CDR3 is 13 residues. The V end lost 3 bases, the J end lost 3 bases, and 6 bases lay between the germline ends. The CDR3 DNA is TGTGCCTGGAGCTTAGGTGGGGCCAACGTCCTGACTTTC. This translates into CAWSLGGANVLTF.

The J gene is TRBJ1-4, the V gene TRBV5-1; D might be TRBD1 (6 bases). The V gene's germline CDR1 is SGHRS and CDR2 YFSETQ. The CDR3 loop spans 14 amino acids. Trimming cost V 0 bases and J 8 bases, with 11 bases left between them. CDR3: CASSLGGGREKLFF. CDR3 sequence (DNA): TGCGCCAGCAGCTTGGGAGGGGGGCGCGAAAAACTGTTTTTT.

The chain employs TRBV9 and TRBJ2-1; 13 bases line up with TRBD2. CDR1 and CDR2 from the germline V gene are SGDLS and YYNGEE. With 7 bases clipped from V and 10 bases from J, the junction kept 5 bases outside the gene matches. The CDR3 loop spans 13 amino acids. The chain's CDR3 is CASGLAGEREQFF. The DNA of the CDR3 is TGTGCCAGCGGACTAGCGGGGGAGCGGGAGCAGTTCTTC. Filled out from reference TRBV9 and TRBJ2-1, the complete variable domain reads DSGVTQTPKHLITATGQRVTLRCSPRSGDLSVYWYQQSLDQGLQFLIQYYNGEERAKGNILERFSAQQFPDLHSELNLSSLELGDSALYFCASGLAGEREQFFGPGTRLTVL.

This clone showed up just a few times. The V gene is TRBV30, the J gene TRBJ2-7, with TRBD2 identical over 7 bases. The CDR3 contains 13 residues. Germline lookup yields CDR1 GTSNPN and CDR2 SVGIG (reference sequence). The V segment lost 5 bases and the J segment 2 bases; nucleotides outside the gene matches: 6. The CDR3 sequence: CAWGTAGAYEQYF. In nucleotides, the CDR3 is TGTGCCTGGGGGACGGCGGGAGCCTACGAGCAGTACTTC.

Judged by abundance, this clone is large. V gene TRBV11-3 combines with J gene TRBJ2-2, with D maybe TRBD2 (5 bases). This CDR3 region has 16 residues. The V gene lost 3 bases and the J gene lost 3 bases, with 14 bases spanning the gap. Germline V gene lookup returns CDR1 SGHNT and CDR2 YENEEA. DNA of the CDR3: TGTGCCAGCAGCTTCTTCGGAGGCAAGGACACCGGGGAGCTGTTTTTT. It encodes CASSFFGGKDTGELFF.

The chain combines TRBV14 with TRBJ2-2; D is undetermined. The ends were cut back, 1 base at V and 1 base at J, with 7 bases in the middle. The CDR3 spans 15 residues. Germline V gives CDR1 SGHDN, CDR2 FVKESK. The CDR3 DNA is TGTGCCAGCAGCCAAGGGGCAGAGAACACCGGGGAGCTGTTTTTT. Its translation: CASSQGAENTGELFF.

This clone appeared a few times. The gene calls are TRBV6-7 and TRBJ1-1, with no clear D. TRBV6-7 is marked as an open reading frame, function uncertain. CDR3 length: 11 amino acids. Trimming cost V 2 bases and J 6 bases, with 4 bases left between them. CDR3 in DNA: TGTGCCAGCAGTTACACCGCTGAAGCTTTCTTT. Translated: CASSYTAEAFF.

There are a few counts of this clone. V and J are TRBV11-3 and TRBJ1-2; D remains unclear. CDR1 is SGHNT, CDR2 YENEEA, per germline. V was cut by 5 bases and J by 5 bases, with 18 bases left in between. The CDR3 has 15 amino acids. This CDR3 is CASSLGIEARYGYTF. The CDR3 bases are TGTGCCAGCAGCCTCGGGATTGAGGCCCGATATGGCTACACCTTC.

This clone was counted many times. CDR3 sequence reads: CASKTAGLGLRSPLHF. Written as DNA, the CDR3 is TGTGCCAGCAAAACGGCGGGGTTGGGCCTAAGGTCACCCCTCCACTTT. J is TRBJ1-6 and V is TRBV7-6; D remains unclear. CDR1 and CDR2 (germline): SGHVS, FNYEAQ. V was pared by 7 bases and J by 10 bases, with 23 bases between. CDR3 size: 16 residues. The full variable domain, its missing parts supplied by reference TRBV7-6 and TRBJ1-6, is GAGVSQSPRYKVTKRGQDVALRCDPISGHVSLYWYRQALGQGPEFLTYFNYEAQQDKSGLPNDRFSAERPEGSISTLTIQRTEQRDSAMYRCASKTAGLGLRSPLHFGNGTRLTVT.

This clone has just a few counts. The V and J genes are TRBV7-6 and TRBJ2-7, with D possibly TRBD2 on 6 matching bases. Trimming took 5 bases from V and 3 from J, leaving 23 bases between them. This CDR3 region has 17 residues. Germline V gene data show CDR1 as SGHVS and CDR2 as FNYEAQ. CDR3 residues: CASSQGGAGQTNYEQYF. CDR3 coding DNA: TGTGCCAGCAGCCAAGGAGGGGCAGGGCAAACCAACTACGAGCAGTACTTC.

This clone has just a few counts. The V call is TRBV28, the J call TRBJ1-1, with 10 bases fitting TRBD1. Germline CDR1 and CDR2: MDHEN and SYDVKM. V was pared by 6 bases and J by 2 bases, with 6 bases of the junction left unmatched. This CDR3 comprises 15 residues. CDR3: CASRPDRGSNTEAFF. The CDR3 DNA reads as TGTGCCAGCAGACCGGACAGGGGGAGTAACACTGAAGCTTTCTTT.

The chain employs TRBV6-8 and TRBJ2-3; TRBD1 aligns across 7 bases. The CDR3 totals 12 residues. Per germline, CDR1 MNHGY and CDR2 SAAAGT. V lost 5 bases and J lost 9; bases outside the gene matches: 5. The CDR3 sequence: CASSGQGETQYF. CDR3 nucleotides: TGTGCCAGCAGTGGTCAGGGGGAGACGCAGTATTTT.

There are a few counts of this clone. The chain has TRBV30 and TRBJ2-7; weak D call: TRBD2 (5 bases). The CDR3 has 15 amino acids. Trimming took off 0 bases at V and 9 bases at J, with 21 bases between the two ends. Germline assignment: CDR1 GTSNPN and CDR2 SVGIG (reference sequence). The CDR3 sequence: CAWSVSRSGPGWQYF. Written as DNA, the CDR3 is TGTGCCTGGAGTGTTTCCCGGAGCGGTCCAGGCTGGCAGTACTTC.

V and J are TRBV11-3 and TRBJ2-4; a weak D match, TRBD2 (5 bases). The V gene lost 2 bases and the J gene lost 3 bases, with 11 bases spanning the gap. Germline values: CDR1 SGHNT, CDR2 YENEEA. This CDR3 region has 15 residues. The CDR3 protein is CASSLLGVDKNIQYF. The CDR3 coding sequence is TGTGCCAGCAGCTTATTGGGAGTTGACAAAAACATTCAGTACTTC.

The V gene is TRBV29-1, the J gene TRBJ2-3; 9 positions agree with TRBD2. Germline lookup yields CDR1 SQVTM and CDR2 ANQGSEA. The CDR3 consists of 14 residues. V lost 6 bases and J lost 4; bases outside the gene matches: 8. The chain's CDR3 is CSVAPGTSPDTQYF. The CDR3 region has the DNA TGCAGCGTCGCTCCCGGGACTAGCCCAGATACGCAGTATTTT.

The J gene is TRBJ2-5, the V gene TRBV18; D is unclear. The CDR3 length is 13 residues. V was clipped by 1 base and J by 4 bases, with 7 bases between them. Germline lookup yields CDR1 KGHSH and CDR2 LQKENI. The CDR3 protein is CASSPQGGETQYF. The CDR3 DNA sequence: TGTGCCAGCTCACCACAGGGTGGAGAGACCCAGTACTTC.

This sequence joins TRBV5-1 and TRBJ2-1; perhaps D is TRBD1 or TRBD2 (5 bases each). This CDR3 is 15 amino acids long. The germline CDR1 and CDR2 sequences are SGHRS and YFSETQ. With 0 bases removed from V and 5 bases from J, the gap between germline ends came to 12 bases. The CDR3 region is CASSLGGPPNNEQFF. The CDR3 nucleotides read TGCGCCAGCAGCTTGGGGGGACCCCCAAACAATGAGCAGTTCTTC. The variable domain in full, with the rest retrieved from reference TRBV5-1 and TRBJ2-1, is KAGVTQTPRYLIKTRGQQVTLSCSPISGHRSVSWYQQTPGQGLQFLFEYFSETQRNKGNFPGRFSGRQFSNSRSEMNVSTLELGDSALYLCASSLGGPPNNEQFFGPGTRLTVL.